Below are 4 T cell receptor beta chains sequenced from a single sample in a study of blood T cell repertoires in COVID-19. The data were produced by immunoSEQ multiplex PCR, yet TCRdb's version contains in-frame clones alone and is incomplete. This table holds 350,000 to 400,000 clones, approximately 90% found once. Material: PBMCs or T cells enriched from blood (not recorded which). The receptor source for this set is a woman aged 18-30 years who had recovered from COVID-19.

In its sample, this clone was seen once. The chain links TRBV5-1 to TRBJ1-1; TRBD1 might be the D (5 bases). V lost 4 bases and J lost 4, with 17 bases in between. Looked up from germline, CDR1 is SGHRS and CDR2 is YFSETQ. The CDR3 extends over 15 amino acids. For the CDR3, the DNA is TGCGCCAGCAGCGCTCCCGGCGGGGGAGGCACTGAAGCTTTCTTT. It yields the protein CASSAPGGGGTEAFF.

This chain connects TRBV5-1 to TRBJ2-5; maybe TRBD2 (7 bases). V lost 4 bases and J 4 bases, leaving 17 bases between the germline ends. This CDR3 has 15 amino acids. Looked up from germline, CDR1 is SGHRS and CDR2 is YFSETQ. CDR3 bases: TGCGCCAGCAGCGCTGAGGGGGGGCCTCGAGAGACCCAGTACTTC. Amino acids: CASSAEGGPRETQYF.

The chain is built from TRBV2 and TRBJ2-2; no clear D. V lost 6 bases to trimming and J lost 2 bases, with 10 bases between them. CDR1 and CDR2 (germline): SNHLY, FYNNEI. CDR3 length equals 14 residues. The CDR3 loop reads CASRQNSNTGELFF. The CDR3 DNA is TGTGCCAGCAGACAGAACTCTAACACCGGGGAGCTGTTTTTT. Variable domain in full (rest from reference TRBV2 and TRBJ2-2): EPEVTQTPSHQVTQMGQEVILRCVPISNHLYFYWYRQILGQKVEFLVSFYNNEISEKSEIFDDQFSVERPDGSNFTLKIRSTKLEDSAMYFCASRQNSNTGELFFGEGSRLTVL.

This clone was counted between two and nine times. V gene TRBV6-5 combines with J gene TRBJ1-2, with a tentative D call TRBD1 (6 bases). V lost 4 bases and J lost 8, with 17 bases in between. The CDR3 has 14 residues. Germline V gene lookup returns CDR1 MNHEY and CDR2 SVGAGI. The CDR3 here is CASSSESQGRGYTF. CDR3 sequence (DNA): TGTGCCAGCAGTTCCGAATCACAGGGACGCGGCTACACCTTC.